The clone carrying this T cell receptor beta chain appeared a few times. Its specificity is not known. This sample was included in a study of naive and memory T cell subsets. Study-level points and caveats: In CD4 and CD8 cells, diversity dropped from naive through EMRA.

Two oligonucleotides, mixed equimolar, formed the beta constant-region primer covering TRBC1 and TRBC2. The ligated cDNA underwent four PCR rounds using SP2 and nested alpha and beta constant-region primers. TCRdb passed the UMI-ligation and nested PCR reads through MiXCR, listing each CDR3 protein once. Of 20,000 to 25,000 distinct CDR3 sequences listed, 7% to 10% are singletons. CDR3 length: 15 amino acids. The V gene's germline CDR1 is LNHNV and CDR2 YYDKDF (reference sequence). The germline V and J ends were trimmed by 0 bases and 14 bases, with 22 bases remaining between them. The sample comprised central memory CD8+ T cells from blood. The rearrangement uses TRBV15 and TRBJ1-2; no reliable D call. This clonotype was obtained from a human donor in good health. Here the CDR3 reads CATSRDRDRMEGRTF. The DNA of the CDR3 is TGTGCCACCAGCAGAGATAGGGATCGTATGGAGGGCCGTACCTTC.